The present TCR beta chain was sequenced within a study of cytomegalovirus exposure and HLA in healthy donors. TCRdb's table, derived via immunoSEQ multiplex PCR, lists solely in-frame clones and lacks some. The data show approximately 230,000 clones, more than 75% seen once. CDR3 length equals 13 residues. Germline-derived CDR1 and CDR2 are ENHRY and SYGVKD. V lost 3 bases, J lost 10 bases, and 13 bases lay in between. The V gene is TRBV10-3, the J gene TRBJ2-1; tentative D call: TRBD2 (5 bases). This clonotype originated in a man younger than 30 in good health and CMV-seropositive. Sequencing was performed on PBMCs. The CDR3 protein is CAISDRTRWEQFF. CDR3 sequence (DNA): TGTGCCATCAGTGACCGTACTAGGTGGGAGCAGTTCTTC.